This T cell receptor (beta chain) was captured by sequencing in a study of human T cells and chemical hapten exposure (dated by TCRdb to 2020 to 2023). Regarding the complete study: Libraries were pooled for sequencing, and variation in per-sample TCR yields was attributed mainly to small differences in library volumes within the pool. Peripheral blood TCR repertoire changes were tracked in vivo in alopecia patients during primary and secondary sensitization to the hapten diphenylcyclopropenone (DPC). For every blood RNA sample, sequencing covered both the TCR alpha and TCR beta chains. Beyond this particular receptor, the publication reports: DPC sensitization did not change how many TCRs were above 1 in 1000 frequency, and no evidence was found of alterations in global repertoire structure. Repeated subsampling changed both the strength of the expansion versus patch-test correlation and the threshold at which that correlation became significant.

The time point label, as the study defines it: healthy volunteer bleed at 6 weeks. Total RNA was extracted from unfractionated whole blood collected in Tempus Blood RNA tubes. As TCR sequencing controls, five healthy volunteers were used, with blood taken at day 0, 2 weeks and 6 weeks. This clonotype was found a few times. Its recognized antigen is unknown. The germline gene is not matched at one end of the junction; a read error may be the cause. The library relied on RACE. Sequencing relied on a NextSeq 500. Library preparation attached unique molecular identifiers to individual cDNA molecules for quantitative, reproducible TCR counting. The authors' pipeline ran thus. The median number of TCRs per sample was approximately 93,000, ranging from about 23,224 to 750,000. V, J and CDR3 annotation of the TCR reads was carried out using the Decombinator software suite. Every sample was subsampled to the same number of TCRs (28,000) for the PS versus PT1 abundance plots. TCRs were defined as expanded if absent before sensitization and observed at least eight times at the 2-week time point. TCRdb passed the public sequencing reads through fastp at Q25 and MiXCR, retaining productive beta sequences. Each entry merges the rows of one CDR3 protein and shows their most common DNA and genes. TCRdb assigned the V and J calls; the authors' analysis was not used. The sample table contains some 65,000 distinct CDR3 sequences; only one count was recorded for about 5.7% of them. The biggest ten clones account for just under 3.5% of the sample.

The CDR3 numbers 19 residues from cysteine through phenylalanine. Left in the record is the CDR3 DNA by itself, 57 bases read in frame from the first base. CDR1 SGHNT and CDR2 YYREEE were looked up in the germline V gene (reference sequence). The receptor was isolated from a female donor in good health. Some clones in this sample may be carry-over from other donors' samples. The chain is encoded by TRBV5-4 joined to TRBJ1-6; 8 central bases correspond to TRBD1. Material for sequencing was whole blood. CDR3 region: CASSHTLDRGIWYNSPLNF. Read as DNA, the sequence is TGTGCCAGCAGCCACACCCTCGACAGGGGAATCTGGTATAATTCACCCCTCAACTTT.